The sequence of this T cell receptor beta chain was determined in a study of long-term antiretroviral therapy in people with HIV. This clone has just a few counts. Antigen unknown. CDR1 and CDR2 from the germline V gene are SEHNR and FQNEAQ (reference sequence). With V trimmed by 10 bases and J by 0 bases, 6 bases remained unmatched. CDR3 size: 14 residues. No fewer than two post-ART and no fewer than one pre-ART PBMC samples existed for each donor. Before they underwent DNA extraction, samples held about 1-10 million cryopreserved PBMC. With survey level as its setting, the immunoSEQ assay was v3.0. Repertoires were generated with immunoSEQ multiplex PCR, while TCRdb's copy carries only in-frame clones and drops some. Of about 35,000 clones listed, approximately 80% were seen once; the top ten hold less than 9%. Notes on the study in general: Even long-term ART left TRB diversity below transplant donor controls, despite gains.

Sequences were derived from unsorted PBMCs, sampled 2 years after starting antiretroviral therapy. The chain carries TRBV7-9 and TRBJ2-3, with 8 bases lining up with TRBD1. This receptor was obtained from a woman in her forties or fifties with HIV. The CDR3 loop reads CAIARDRSTDTQYF. CDR3 nucleotide sequence: TGTGCCATCGCCCGGGACAGGAGCACAGATACGCAGTATTTT.